These 3 T cell receptor beta chains originate from one sample sequenced in a study of CD8+CD57+ T cells in acquired aplastic anemia. The template for TCR beta VDJ and CDR3 sequence profiling was genomic DNA. MiXCR, run by TCRdb on the reads, gives a single entry per CDR3 protein. Of around 430,000 distinct CDR3 sequences in the sample, about a third were seen once. It was patients with CD8+CD57+ cell expansion by flow cytometry who were chosen for sequencing. The sequenced material came from sorted CD4+, CD8+, or CD8+CD57+ T cells (not recorded which) from PBMCs. The receptors derive from a human donor with aplastic anemia.

The CDR3: CSASGSLAGAIYEQYF. Written as DNA, the CDR3 is TGCAGTGCTAGTGGGTCCCTAGCGGGAGCCATCTACGAGCAGTACTTC. The chain uses TRBV20-1 and TRBJ2-7; the match to TRBD2 covers 10 bases. V was clipped by 3 bases and J by 3 bases; unmatched bases: 11. This CDR3 comprises 16 residues. Germline V gene lookup returns CDR1 DFQATT and CDR2 SNEGSKA (reference sequence).

This sequence joins TRBV11-1 and TRBJ2-1, with a weak D call TRBD2 (6 bases). Germline-derived CDR1 and CDR2 are SGHAT and FQDESV (reference sequence). The CDR3 extends over 14 amino acids. Between the trimmed V and J ends, which lost 1 base and 8 bases, there was a span of 12 bases. The CDR3 loop is CASSLGGLRDEQFF. CDR3 nucleotides: TGTGCCAGCAGCTTAGGCGGACTAAGGGATGAGCAGTTCTTC.

The chain couples TRBV10-3 to TRBJ2-3; 7 bases map to TRBD1. The ends lost 8 bases at V and 2 bases at J; junction bases unmatched: 7. Germline CDR1 ENHRY, CDR2 SYGVKD. The CDR3 is 14 amino acids. In DNA form, the CDR3 reads TGTGCCATCTTGAAAGACAGGGACACAGATACGCAGTATTTT. This encodes CAILKDRDTDTQYF.